This entry lists 5 T cell receptor beta chains sequenced from one sample in a study of cytomegalovirus exposure and HLA in healthy donors. Vbeta (60) and Jbeta (13) primers were used in the PCR. Only in-frame clones appear in the TCRdb table, and some are missing; sequencing was by immunoSEQ multiplex PCR. The table has over 150,000 clones, roughly four fifths seen once; the top ten hold 2.9%. The sample was PBMCs. The receptors here all came from a male donor in good health and CMV-seronegative.

The CDR3 DNA is TGCGCCAGCAGCTTGTTCGGCACAGATACGCAGTATTTT. Its translation is CASSLFGTDTQYF. This sequence joins TRBV5-1 and TRBJ2-3; unclear D gene. V lost 1 base to trimming and J lost 1 base, with 4 bases between them. This CDR3 is built from 13 residues. CDR1 is SGHRS and CDR2 is YFSETQ in the germline V gene.

V usage is TRBV28 and J usage is TRBJ1-5, with 7 bases matching TRBD1. The germline CDR1 and CDR2 sequences are MDHEN and SYDVKM. This CDR3 is 14 amino acids long. The V and J ends lost 7 bases and 3 bases, in that order; junction bases with no gene match: 6. The CDR3 bases are TGTGCCAGCATCGAGGGGGCCCTCAATCAGCCCCAGCATTTT. It codes for CASIEGALNQPQHF.

The V call is TRBV7-6, the J call TRBJ1-1; D gene unclear. Germline V lookup: CDR1 SGHVS, CDR2 FNYEAQ. Trimming took off 1 base at V and 1 base at J, with 7 bases between the two ends. There are 14 residues in the CDR3. CDR3 sequence (DNA): TGTGCCAGCAGCTTAGTCGTAGAGAACACTGAAGCTTTCTTT. Protein product: CASSLVVENTEAFF.

The chain couples TRBV28 to TRBJ1-5; D not certain. Germline V CDR1 and CDR2: MDHEN, SYDVKM. CDR3 length: 14 amino acids. With 3 bases removed from V and 2 bases from J, the gap between germline ends came to 8 bases. The CDR3 DNA reads TGTGCCAGCAGTTTCTGGCAGGGCAATCAGCCCCAGCATTTT. It specifies CASSFWQGNQPQHF.

This rearrangement joins TRBV7-9 to TRBJ2-3, with TRBD1 identical over 10 bases. V was pared by 3 bases and J by 8 bases, with 5 bases of the junction left unmatched. Germline lookup yields CDR1 SEHNR and CDR2 FQNEAQ (reference sequence). This CDR3 is built from 14 residues. The CDR3 sequence is CASSLGTGEGTQYF. Written as DNA, the CDR3 is TGTGCCAGCAGCTTGGGGACAGGGGAAGGTACGCAGTATTTT.